Listed below are T cell receptor beta chains from one sample, sequenced in a study of blood T cells in healthy people across ages. MiXCR was run by TCRdb on the 5' RACE reads, yielding one entry per CDR3 protein. The table lists about 1,400,000 distinct CDR3 sequences, approximately 63% of them singletons, with 6.5% to 8.5% in the top ten. The sequencing sample was made of blood. These TCRs come from a young man in good health. Each CDR3 is given with its conserved first and last residue. Fields, in order: clone size, V gene, D gene, J gene, CDR3 DNA, CDR3 protein. D genes are given only for firm matches. Some rows have no size entry. The others give once, few or many, or a class for an expanded clone.

abundance: few
v_gene: TRBV5-5
d_gene: .
j_gene: TRBJ2-7
CDR3nt: TGTGCCAGCAGCGTACCCCTCGGGGTTGAAACCTACGAGCAGTACTTC
CDR3aa: CASSVPLGVETYEQYF

abundance: .
v_gene: TRBV5-5
d_gene: .
j_gene: TRBJ2-7
CDR3nt: TGTGCCAGCAACTTTGTTCTTCACGAGCAGTACTTC
CDR3aa: CASNFVLHEQYF

abundance: .
v_gene: TRBV9
d_gene: .
j_gene: TRBJ2-1
CDR3nt: TGTGCCAGCAGCGTCGGGGTTGGGCTTTACAATGAGCAGTTCTTC
CDR3aa: CASSVGVGLYNEQFF

abundance: .
v_gene: TRBV2
d_gene: .
j_gene: TRBJ2-7
CDR3nt: TGTGCCAGCAGGTTCAGAGTAGCCTACGAGCAGTACTTC
CDR3aa: CASRFRVAYEQYF

abundance: .
v_gene: TRBV4-1
d_gene: TRBD1
j_gene: TRBJ1-1
CDR3nt: TGCGCCAGCATGGGACAGCCGAACACTGAAGCTTTCTTT
CDR3aa: CASMGQPNTEAFF

abundance: .
v_gene: TRBV29-1
d_gene: TRBD1
j_gene: TRBJ1-3
CDR3nt: TGCAGCGTTTCCACAGGGGCTACTGGAAACACCATATATTTT
CDR3aa: CSVSTGATGNTIYF

abundance: .
v_gene: TRBV5-1
d_gene: .
j_gene: TRBJ2-1
CDR3nt: TGCGCCAGCAGCTTGGGGTTAGCGATCTACAATGAGCAGTTCTTC
CDR3aa: CASSLGLAIYNEQFF

abundance: .
v_gene: TRBV6-1
d_gene: TRBD1
j_gene: TRBJ1-5
CDR3nt: TGTGCCAGCATCCACAGGGGGGATCAGCCCCAGCATTTT
CDR3aa: CASIHRGDQPQHF

abundance: .
v_gene: TRBV4-1
d_gene: .
j_gene: TRBJ2-5
CDR3nt: TGCGCCAGCAGCCAAGGACGGAAAGAGACCCAGTACTTC
CDR3aa: CASSQGRKETQYF

abundance: .
v_gene: TRBV4-3
d_gene: .
j_gene: TRBJ2-1
CDR3nt: TGCGCCAGCAGCCATTACCAGGGTAGGCCTTACAATGAGCAGTTCTTC
CDR3aa: CASSHYQGRPYNEQFF

abundance: .
v_gene: TRBV4-1
d_gene: .
j_gene: TRBJ1-5
CDR3nt: TGCGCCAGCAGCCATCGAGAGAATCAGCCCCAGCATTTT
CDR3aa: CASSHRENQPQHF

abundance: few
v_gene: TRBV27
d_gene: TRBD1
j_gene: TRBJ1-2
CDR3nt: TGTGCCAGCAGCCCGCCAGGGGGTTATGGCTACACCTTC
CDR3aa: CASSPPGGYGYTF

abundance: .
v_gene: TRBV20-1
d_gene: .
j_gene: TRBJ2-7
CDR3nt: TGCAGTGCTAGAGATCAGGGGACTTTCGACGAGCAGTACTTC
CDR3aa: CSARDQGTFDEQYF

abundance: .
v_gene: TRBV29-1
d_gene: .
j_gene: TRBJ1-1
CDR3nt: TGCAGCGTTAGAATAGCGGGACGGGACACTGAAGCTTTCTTT
CDR3aa: CSVRIAGRDTEAFF

abundance: once
v_gene: TRBV9
d_gene: TRBD2
j_gene: TRBJ2-7
CDR3nt: TGTGCCAGCAGCGCCCCCGGGACTAGCGGGCGTGAGCAGTACTTC
CDR3aa: CASSAPGTSGREQYF

abundance: once
v_gene: TRBV4-1
d_gene: TRBD1
j_gene: TRBJ2-7
CDR3nt: TGCGCCAGCAGCCAAGATTCGTACAGGGGAACCTACGAGCAGTACTTC
CDR3aa: CASSQDSYRGTYEQYF

abundance: .
v_gene: TRBV18
d_gene: .
j_gene: TRBJ2-5
CDR3nt: TGTGCCAGCTCACCTCTGCAGGGTGAAGAAGAGACCCAGTACTTC
CDR3aa: CASSPLQGEEETQYF

abundance: few
v_gene: TRBV20-1
d_gene: .
j_gene: TRBJ1-6
CDR3nt: TGCAGTGCTAGTCACAGGGAGGTTTCACCCCTCCACTTT
CDR3aa: CSASHREVSPLHF

abundance: once
v_gene: TRBV27
d_gene: .
j_gene: TRBJ1-5
CDR3nt: TGTGCCAGCAGTTATGGGGGTAGACAGCCCCAGCATTTT
CDR3aa: CASSYGGRQPQHF

abundance: .
v_gene: TRBV14
d_gene: TRBD2
j_gene: TRBJ2-7
CDR3nt: TGTGCCAGCAGCCAGAGCGGGAGGGGGAACTACGAGCAGTACTTC
CDR3aa: CASSQSGRGNYEQYF

abundance: .
v_gene: TRBV28
d_gene: .
j_gene: TRBJ2-1
CDR3nt: TGTGCCAGCAGTTCCCCCCCGCGGGGTCCCCACAATGAGCAGTTCTTC
CDR3aa: CASSSPPRGPHNEQFF

abundance: .
v_gene: TRBV7-9
d_gene: .
j_gene: TRBJ2-1
CDR3nt: TGTGCCAGCAGCTTAGGTCCATATCCAAGGAATGAGCAGTTCTTC
CDR3aa: CASSLGPYPRNEQFF

abundance: .
v_gene: TRBV9
d_gene: .
j_gene: TRBJ1-1
CDR3nt: TGTGCCAGCACCCAAGTGGGGGGGCTGTCTGAAGCTTTCTTT
CDR3aa: CASTQVGGLSEAFF

abundance: .
v_gene: TRBV5-1
d_gene: .
j_gene: TRBJ2-4
CDR3nt: TGCGCCAGCAGCTTGGGGCGCAGGGCGGAACAGTACTTC
CDR3aa: CASSLGRRAEQYF

abundance: few
v_gene: TRBV15
d_gene: .
j_gene: TRBJ1-2
CDR3nt: TGTGCCACCAGCAGAGATACGGCCAGTTGGAGACATGGCTACACCTTC
CDR3aa: CATSRDTASWRHGYTF

abundance: .
v_gene: TRBV4-1
d_gene: .
j_gene: TRBJ2-5
CDR3nt: TGCGCCAGCAGCCAAGGTCCTGGGCCAGAGACCCAGTACTTC
CDR3aa: CASSQGPGPETQYF

abundance: once
v_gene: TRBV5-1
d_gene: .
j_gene: TRBJ1-2
CDR3nt: TGCGCCAGCAGCTTTCGACAATCCTCCCTAATAGCAGATGGCTACACCTTC
CDR3aa: CASSFRQSSLIADGYTF

abundance: .
v_gene: TRBV6-2/TRBV6-3
d_gene: TRBD1
j_gene: TRBJ2-1
CDR3nt: TGTGCCAGCAGTTCGACAGGGGGCTGGAATGAGCAGTTCTTC
CDR3aa: CASSSTGGWNEQFF

abundance: .
v_gene: TRBV4-1
d_gene: TRBD2
j_gene: TRBJ2-4
CDR3nt: TGCGCCAGCAGCCAAGAGCTAGCGGGGCCGAAAAACATTCAGTACTTC
CDR3aa: CASSQELAGPKNIQYF

abundance: .
v_gene: TRBV3-1
d_gene: .
j_gene: TRBJ1-2
CDR3nt: TGTGCCAGCAGCCAAGTTCGACAGACTTTCCCTAACTATGGCTACACCTTC
CDR3aa: CASSQVRQTFPNYGYTF

abundance: .
v_gene: TRBV27
d_gene: .
j_gene: TRBJ1-1
CDR3nt: TGTGCCAGCAGTTTAGAGGGGACGGCGCGCACTGAAGCTTTCTTT
CDR3aa: CASSLEGTARTEAFF

abundance: .
v_gene: TRBV12-3/TRBV12-4
d_gene: .
j_gene: TRBJ1-2
CDR3nt: TGTGCCAGCAGTTTAGTCCCGGGGCCGATCGCACCTGGAATGATCTATGGCTACACCTTC
CDR3aa: CASSLVPGPIAPGMIYGYTF

abundance: .
v_gene: TRBV4-1
d_gene: .
j_gene: TRBJ1-5
CDR3nt: TGCGCCTGCAGCCAAACAGGGATTGGTGGCAATCAGCCCCAGCATTTT
CDR3aa: CACSQTGIGGNQPQHF

abundance: .
v_gene: TRBV10-3
d_gene: .
j_gene: TRBJ2-4
CDR3nt: TGTGCCATCAGTGAGTCAGGGTCAGCTCAATATGGCGCGCCATTTCAGTACTTC
CDR3aa: CAISESGSAQYGAPFQYF

abundance: .
v_gene: TRBV7-9
d_gene: TRBD2
j_gene: TRBJ2-4
CDR3nt: TGTGCCAGCAGCTCTCCCGGACTAGCGGGAGTGGGGGAGCAGTACTTC
CDR3aa: CASSSPGLAGVGEQYF

abundance: .
v_gene: TRBV20-1
d_gene: TRBD1
j_gene: TRBJ2-1
CDR3nt: TGCAGTGCTAGAGGGCAGGGGGAGAGGCACAATGAGCAGTTCTTC
CDR3aa: CSARGQGERHNEQFF

abundance: .
v_gene: TRBV20-1
d_gene: .
j_gene: TRBJ2-3
CDR3nt: TGCAGTGCTTCCTCCTCACAGGGCGACACAGATACGCAGTATTTT
CDR3aa: CSASSSQGDTDTQYF

abundance: .
v_gene: TRBV20-1
d_gene: TRBD1
j_gene: TRBJ1-4
CDR3nt: TGCAGTGCTGCACAGGGGACTAATGAAAAACTGTTTTTT
CDR3aa: CSAAQGTNEKLFF

abundance: .
v_gene: TRBV20-1
d_gene: .
j_gene: TRBJ2-1
CDR3nt: TGCAGTGCCAGGGACATCTACAATGAGCAGTTCTTC
CDR3aa: CSARDIYNEQFF

abundance: .
v_gene: TRBV27
d_gene: TRBD1
j_gene: TRBJ1-5
CDR3nt: TGTGCCAGCAGGCCGGGACAGGGGAACAATCAGCCCCAGCATTTT
CDR3aa: CASRPGQGNNQPQHF

abundance: .
v_gene: TRBV29-1
d_gene: TRBD1
j_gene: TRBJ2-5
CDR3nt: TGCAGCGTTGAAGGGGTCTGGGGACAGGGGGATCAAGAGACCCAGTACTTC
CDR3aa: CSVEGVWGQGDQETQYF

abundance: .
v_gene: TRBV6-2/TRBV6-3
d_gene: .
j_gene: TRBJ2-7
CDR3nt: TGTGCCAGCAGCCGCGATGGCAGCCCCTACGAGCAGTACTTC
CDR3aa: CASSRDGSPYEQYF

abundance: .
v_gene: TRBV12-3/TRBV12-4
d_gene: .
j_gene: TRBJ2-4
CDR3nt: TGTGCCAGCAGTGGAGCGGGCAAAAGCAAAAACATTCAGTACTTC
CDR3aa: CASSGAGKSKNIQYF

abundance: few
v_gene: TRBV27
d_gene: TRBD1
j_gene: TRBJ2-2
CDR3nt: TGTGCCAGTAAGGGGGCCAACACCGGGGAGCTGTTTTTT
CDR3aa: CASKGANTGELFF

abundance: .
v_gene: TRBV27
d_gene: .
j_gene: TRBJ2-3
CDR3nt: TGTGCCAGCCGACATACCACAGATACGCAGTATTTT
CDR3aa: CASRHTTDTQYF